This TCR beta chain was sequenced during a study of CD8 T cells in ankylosing spondylitis. For this clonotype: As yet, its antigen is unknown.

Trimming took off 1 base at V and 3 bases at J, with 16 bases between the two ends. This CDR3 contains 17 residues. Germline CDR1 MGHRA, CDR2 YSYEKL. Study-wide results and limits: Seemingly characteristic of ankylosing spondylitis blood was a TCR beta motif consisting of 7 or 8 highly homologous variants.

In TCRdb, the 5' RACE reads were re-called with MiXCR into one record per CDR3 protein. The repertoire holds 220,000 or so distinct CDR3 sequences, with approximately 20% as singletons. What was sequenced was blood, either unsorted or a sorted T cell fraction (not recorded which). The source of this sequence is a male donor with ankylosing spondylitis. This chain connects TRBV4-1 to TRBJ2-4; D is undetermined. The CDR3 nucleotides are TGCGCCAGCAGCCAAGTTATGCCTCAACCTGGCAAAAACATTCAGTACTTC. This sequence encodes CASSQVMPQPGKNIQYF.